The count of the clone carrying this T cell receptor (beta chain) is one. The antigen remains unidentified. This entry is derived from a study of T cell responses to AZD1222 COVID-19 vaccine. Study-wide findings and caveats: Targets within unmutated variant regions were reportedly found for nearly half of spike-specific TCRs. Vaccination with two AZD1222 doses was followed by a rise in Spike-specific TCR breadth and depth. Seropositive status at baseline applied to only a handful of AZD1222 recipients. Donors were chiefly white British, with a greater number of females, and clonal diversity was perhaps underestimated.

Method: immunoSEQ multiplex PCR; TCRdb's copy keeps in-frame clones and lacks some. Here the sample spans over 75,000 clones, about 89% being singletons. The input for sequencing was peripheral blood, taken on day 0 of AZD1222 vaccination. This TCR derives from an adult in good health.

In DNA form, the CDR3 reads TGTGCCATCAGTGAGTCAAGGGCTAACTATGGCTACACCTTC. Translated, it gives CAISESRANYGYTF. The J gene is TRBJ1-2, the V gene TRBV10-3; D not certain. Germline loops: CDR1 ENHRY, CDR2 SYGVKD. V was cut by 0 bases and J by 0 bases, with 5 bases left in between. The length of the CDR3 is 14 residues.